The next 11 T cell receptor beta chains were all read from a single sample in a study of technical replicates of blood from a few donors. Measured with immunoSEQ multiplex PCR; TCRdb has only the in-frame clones, and not every one. The repertoire holds some 80,000 clones, with 95% to 97% as singletons. Sequencing used T cells isolated from PBMCs. Source of these receptors: a human donor in good health.

This clone is a singleton in its sample. This chain links TRBV10-3 with TRBJ2-7, with TRBD2 matching 15 bases. Germline CDR1 ENHRY, CDR2 SYGVKD. The junction had 10 bases not matched to a gene; V was cut back by 4 bases and J by 3 bases. The CDR3 extends over 18 amino acids. The DNA for the CDR3 is TGTGCCATCAGTGTTGGGGGACTAGCGGGAGGAGGGTTCTACGAGCAGTACTTC. Its translation is CAISVGGLAGGGFYEQYF.

The chain recombines TRBV4-3 with TRBJ2-3; 15 nucleotides agree with TRBD2. Germline V gene lookup returns CDR1 LGHNA and CDR2 YSLEER. This CDR3 region has 19 residues. Losses at the gene ends were 0 bases for V and 4 bases for J; bases not matched to a gene: 8. CDR3: CASSQDRTSGRARSDTQYF. The DNA of the CDR3 is TGCGCCAGCAGCCAAGATAGGACTAGCGGGAGGGCCAGGTCAGATACGCAGTATTTT.

The chain employs TRBV5-4 and TRBJ2-3; 7 bases match TRBD2. Germline values: CDR1 SGHNT, CDR2 YYREEE (reference sequence). This CDR3 has 13 residues. The trim removed 10 bases at V and 0 bases at J, leaving 5 bases unmatched. In nucleotides, the CDR3 is TGTGCCGGGGGTAGCGGGAGCACAGATACGCAGTATTTT. Translated: CAGGSGSTDTQYF.

This chain joins TRBV27 and TRBJ1-1; tentatively, D is TRBD1 (5 bases). V was pared by 0 bases and J by 1 base, with 9 bases between. Germline V gene sequence: CDR1 MNHEY, CDR2 SMNVEV (reference sequence). The CDR3 length is 15 residues. CDR3 nucleotide sequence: TGTGCCAGCAGTTTATCAGGGGCCGGGAACACTGAAGCTTTCTTT. Translating gives CASSLSGAGNTEAFF.

The chain couples TRBV28 to TRBJ2-6; 7 bases agree with TRBD1. The CDR3 totals 14 residues. Germline-derived CDR1 and CDR2 are MDHEN and SYDVKM. V shed 6 bases and J 4 bases; nucleotides not matched to a gene: 3. CDR3 DNA sequence: TGTGCCAGCAGACCGGGACAGGGGGCCAACGTCCTGACTTTC. Encoded protein: CASRPGQGANVLTF.

This rearrangement joins TRBV7-3 to TRBJ2-3; 7 nucleotides align to TRBD2. Unmatched junction bases numbered 6, after V lost 3 bases and J lost 3 bases. Germline assignment: CDR1 SGHTA and CDR2 FQGTGA. The length of the CDR3 is 15 residues. The CDR3 sequence: CASSLRDYETDTQYF. CDR3 DNA sequence: TGTGCCAGCAGCTTGAGGGACTACGAGACAGATACGCAGTATTTT.

The chain has TRBV6-5 and TRBJ2-7; a weak D match, TRBD2 (5 bases). The CDR3 extends over 15 amino acids. Germline assignment: CDR1 MNHEY and CDR2 SVGAGI. V shed 0 bases and J shed 2 bases, with 11 bases lying between them. The CDR3 region is CASSYSPGETYEQYF. For the CDR3, the DNA is TGTGCCAGCAGTTACTCCCCCGGGGAGACCTACGAGCAGTACTTC.

The chain combines TRBV29-1 with TRBJ1-2; possible D gene TRBD1, 6 bases. CDR3 size: 12 residues. The germline V and J ends were trimmed by 7 bases and 1 base, with 10 bases remaining between them. The V gene's germline CDR1 is SQVTM and CDR2 ANQGSEA. CDR3 sequence reads: CSGGTNNYGYTF. CDR3 in DNA: TGCAGCGGGGGGACAAATAACTATGGCTACACCTTC.

The genes are TRBV5-1 and TRBJ2-3; perhaps TRBD2 as D (6 bases). The CDR3 runs to 16 residues. Trimming pared 4 bases from V and 3 bases from J, leaving 18 bases between. The germline V gene encodes CDR1 SGHRS and CDR2 YFSETQ. For the CDR3, the DNA is TGCGCCAGCAGCCGGGGGAGTGTGGGCAGGACAGATACGCAGTATTTT. It is translated as CASSRGSVGRTDTQYF.

This CDR3 reads CASSPGGYEQYF. CDR3 nucleotides: TGTGCCAGCAGCCCTGGAGGCTACGAGCAGTACTTC. The chain carries TRBV9 and TRBJ2-7; D might be TRBD2 (5 bases). CDR1 SGDLS and CDR2 YYNGEE come from the germline V gene. The V end was cut by 4 bases, the J end by 3 bases, with 8 bases between. The CDR3 length is 12 residues.

The chain is built from TRBV2 and TRBJ1-4; 8 positions match TRBD1. CDR1 is SNHLY and CDR2 is FYNNEI in the germline V gene. With V trimmed by 5 bases and J by 8 bases, 7 bases remained unmatched. The CDR3 loop spans 14 amino acids. CDR3 sequence (DNA): TGTGCCAGCAGTTCCGACAGGGGAAGAGAAAAACTGTTTTTT. This sequence encodes CASSSDRGREKLFF.